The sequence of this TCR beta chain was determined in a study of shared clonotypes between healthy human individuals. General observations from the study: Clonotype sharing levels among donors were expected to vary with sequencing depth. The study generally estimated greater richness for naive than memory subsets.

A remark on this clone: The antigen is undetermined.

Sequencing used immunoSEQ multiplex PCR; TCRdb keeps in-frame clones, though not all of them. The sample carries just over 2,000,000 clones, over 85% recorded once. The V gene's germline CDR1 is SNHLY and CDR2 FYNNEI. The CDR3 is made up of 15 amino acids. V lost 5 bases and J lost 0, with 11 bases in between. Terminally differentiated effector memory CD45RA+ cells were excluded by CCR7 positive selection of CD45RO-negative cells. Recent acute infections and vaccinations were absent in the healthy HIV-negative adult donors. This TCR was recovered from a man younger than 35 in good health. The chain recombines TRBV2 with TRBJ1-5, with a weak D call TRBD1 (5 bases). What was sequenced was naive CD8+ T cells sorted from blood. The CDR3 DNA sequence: TGTGCCAGCAGTCAGTTTGACAGTAGCAATCAGCCCCAGCATTTT. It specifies CASSQFDSSNQPQHF.